This T cell receptor beta chain was documented in a study of early T cells in non-severe SARS-CoV-2 infection. As for the study in general: The sequenced material was bulk RNA from unsorted whole blood, and its chains were unpaired.

Ten or more counts support this clonotype. Germline V gene lookup returns CDR1 SGHAT and CDR2 FQNNGV. The germline V and J ends were trimmed by 5 bases and 11 bases, with 10 bases remaining between them. There are 11 residues in the CDR3. Unique molecular identifiers tagged individual cDNA molecules. TCRdb passed the 5' RACE reads through MiXCR, listing each CDR3 protein once. The profile shows 34,000 or so distinct CDR3 sequences, 9% to 9.5% of them singletons. The sample comprised whole blood. The sequence came from an adult who was a healthcare worker with PCR-confirmed SARS-CoV-2 infection or an uninfected control (not recorded which). The V and J genes are TRBV11-2 and TRBJ1-3; perhaps TRBD1 as D (6 bases). The chain's CDR3 is CASSLGAAIYF. In nucleotides, the CDR3 is TGTGCCAGCAGCCTGGGGGCGGCCATATATTTT. The complete variable domain, with remaining parts taken from reference TRBV11-2 and TRBJ1-3, reads EAGVAQSPRYKIIEKRQSVAFWCNPISGHATLYWYQQILGQGPKLLIQFQNNGVVDDSQLPKDRFSAERLKGVDSTLKIQPAKLEDSAVYLCASSLGAAIYFGEGSWLTVV.